A selection of T cell receptor beta chains follows, all from one sample in a study of chronic HIV infection and antiretroviral therapy. TCRdb called the 5' RACE reads again in MiXCR, with one record for every CDR3 protein. The top ten hold roughly 3% of the sample, which has 40,000 to 60,000 distinct CDR3 sequences, approximately 19% seen once. Sequencing input: peripheral blood. These receptors all stem from an adult who had HIV and had not received antiretroviral therapy, or was an uninfected healthy control (not recorded which). Both conserved end residues are part of each CDR3. A D gene is named only where the DNA matches it firmly. A row's size may be missing; if present it is once, few, many or a size class.

D: NA
V: TRBV20-1
size: NA
J: TRBJ2-3
DNA: TGCAGTGCTAGTAGGGGGATCCGCACAGATACGCAGTATTTT
CDR3: CSASRGIRTDTQYF

D: TRBD1
V: TRBV12-3/TRBV12-4
size: NA
J: TRBJ1-2
DNA: TGTGCCAGCAGTTCTTGGGACAGAGCTAACTATGGCTACACCTTC
CDR3: CASSSWDRANYGYTF

D: NA
V: TRBV5-6
size: NA
J: TRBJ2-7
DNA: TGTGCCAGCAGCTTGCAGCCGATGGGCTCCTACGAGCAGTACTTC
CDR3: CASSLQPMGSYEQYF

D: NA
V: TRBV7-2
size: few
J: TRBJ1-6
DNA: TGTGCCAGCAGCCGGACCGGCCCGAGCTCACCCCTCCACTTT
CDR3: CASSRTGPSSPLHF

D: NA
V: TRBV12-3/TRBV12-4
size: NA
J: TRBJ2-7
DNA: TGTGCCAGCAGTTCTAGTTTCAACGAGCAGTACTTC
CDR3: CASSSSFNEQYF

D: NA
V: TRBV7-8
size: few
J: TRBJ2-3
DNA: TGTGCCAGCAACGTTGCGGGGTCTAGCACAGATACGCAGTATTTT
CDR3: CASNVAGSSTDTQYF

D: NA
V: TRBV20-1
size: few
J: TRBJ2-3
DNA: TGCAGTGCTAGTGTATCGGGGACTAGCACAGATACGCAGTATTTT
CDR3: CSASVSGTSTDTQYF

D: NA
V: TRBV20-1
size: few
J: TRBJ1-5
DNA: TGCAGTGCTAGAGAAGCAGGGAATCAGCCCCAGCATTTT
CDR3: CSAREAGNQPQHF

D: NA
V: TRBV29-1
size: many
J: TRBJ2-7
DNA: TGCAGCGTTGAAGACCCCTCCTACGAGCAGTACTTC
CDR3: CSVEDPSYEQYF

D: NA
V: TRBV7-9
size: NA
J: TRBJ2-1
DNA: TGTGCCAGAAGCCGGGGAGGGGGGATCGGGCAGTTCTTC
CDR3: CARSRGGGIGQFF

D: NA
V: TRBV7-2
size: NA
J: TRBJ2-7
DNA: TGTGCCAGCAGCCAAGCCCCCCACATCCTGGGGGACGAGCAGTACTTC
CDR3: CASSQAPHILGDEQYF

D: TRBD1
V: TRBV27
size: few
J: TRBJ1-1
DNA: TGTGCCAGCAGTCAGGACAGGGTCCTGCGCACTGAAGCTTTCTTT
CDR3: CASSQDRVLRTEAFF

D: NA
V: TRBV27
size: few
J: TRBJ2-3
DNA: TGTGCCAGCAGTTCCCGGGACACTCCCACAGATACGCAGTATTTT
CDR3: CASSSRDTPTDTQYF

D: TRBD2
V: TRBV4-2
size: few
J: TRBJ2-1
DNA: TGTGCCAGCAGCCAAGATTCGGGACTAGCGGGGAGCTCCTACAATGAGCAGTTCTTC
CDR3: CASSQDSGLAGSSYNEQFF

D: TRBD2
V: TRBV28
size: NA
J: TRBJ2-7
DNA: TGTGCCAGCAGTCCGAGGACTAGATGGGATGAGCAGTACTTC
CDR3: CASSPRTRWDEQYF

D: NA
V: TRBV28
size: NA
J: TRBJ2-3
DNA: TGTGCCAGCAGTCCGCCCTTGACAGCTGATACGCAGTATTTT
CDR3: CASSPPLTADTQYF

D: NA
V: TRBV29-1
size: NA
J: TRBJ2-1
DNA: TGCAGCGTTCGGCAGGAGAAGGTCCCCAATGAGCAGTTCTTC
CDR3: CSVRQEKVPNEQFF

D: NA
V: TRBV9
size: NA
J: TRBJ1-4
DNA: TGTGCCAGCAGCGTAGACCTATCTAATGAAAAACTGCTTTTT
CDR3: CASSVDLSNEKLLF

D: NA
V: TRBV28
size: NA
J: TRBJ1-5
DNA: TGTGCCAGCAGTTTATTACGCGGGAGCAATCAGCCCCAGCATTTT
CDR3: CASSLLRGSNQPQHF

D: TRBD1
V: TRBV4-1
size: NA
J: TRBJ2-6
DNA: TGCGCCAGCAGCCAAGGGGCAGGGGGTGGTCTCCTCTCCCCTGGGGCCAACGTCCTGACTTTC
CDR3: CASSQGAGGGLLSPGANVLTF

D: NA
V: TRBV5-5
size: NA
J: TRBJ2-4
DNA: TGTGCCAGCAGCTTGGTCGGTCGGGCCAAAAACATTCAGTACTTC
CDR3: CASSLVGRAKNIQYF

D: TRBD1
V: TRBV28
size: NA
J: TRBJ1-1
DNA: TGTGCCAGCAGTTTATGGGCAGGGGACAGCCGAAGTGAGGCTTTCTTT
CDR3: CASSLWAGDSRSEAFF

D: TRBD1
V: TRBV27
size: few
J: TRBJ1-1
DNA: TGTGCCAGCAGTTTTCGTGACAGGGCTTACACTGAAGCTTTCTTT
CDR3: CASSFRDRAYTEAFF

D: TRBD1
V: TRBV28
size: NA
J: TRBJ2-7
DNA: TGTGCCAGCAGGGCTGGGACAGGGGGCCTCTACGAGCAGTACTTC
CDR3: CASRAGTGGLYEQYF

D: NA
V: TRBV29-1
size: NA
J: TRBJ2-3
DNA: TGCAGCGTTGAAGAGCCCCGGCAGGCAGATACGCAGTATTTT
CDR3: CSVEEPRQADTQYF

D: NA
V: TRBV29-1
size: NA
J: TRBJ2-1
DNA: TGCAGCGTCCCACGGGGGACGGCTGTAGGATCCAATGAGCAGTTCTTC
CDR3: CSVPRGTAVGSNEQFF

D: NA
V: TRBV10-2
size: few
J: TRBJ2-1
DNA: TGCGCCAGCAGAGGGACTGACTACAATGAGCAGTTCTTC
CDR3: CASRGTDYNEQFF

D: NA
V: TRBV11-2
size: few
J: TRBJ2-2
DNA: TGTGCCAGCAGCCCGGACTACTTGGACACCGGGGAGCTGTTTTTT
CDR3: CASSPDYLDTGELFF

D: NA
V: TRBV9
size: few
J: TRBJ2-5
DNA: TGTGCCAGCAGCGTAGCTGGAACTGGAGGGGAGACCCAGTACTTC
CDR3: CASSVAGTGGETQYF

D: NA
V: TRBV20-1
size: few
J: TRBJ1-3
DNA: TGCAGTGCTAGAGGCAGGGTTGGAAACACCATATATTTT
CDR3: CSARGRVGNTIYF

D: TRBD1
V: TRBV2
size: few
J: TRBJ2-5
DNA: TGTGCCAGCAGTGGCGACAGGGCAGAGACCCAGTACTTC
CDR3: CASSGDRAETQYF

D: NA
V: TRBV28
size: NA
J: TRBJ1-5
DNA: TGTGCCAGCAGTTTATTGGCAGGGGTGCCCAATCAGCCCCAGCATTTT
CDR3: CASSLLAGVPNQPQHF

D: NA
V: TRBV28
size: few
J: TRBJ1-6
DNA: TGTGCCAGCAGTTCTCCCGGGTCACCCCTCCACTTT
CDR3: CASSSPGSPLHF

D: NA
V: TRBV28
size: NA
J: TRBJ2-7
DNA: TGTGCCAGCAGTTCCCGGGCAGCTGAGTGGTACTTC
CDR3: CASSSRAAEWYF

D: TRBD1
V: TRBV28
size: NA
J: TRBJ1-1
DNA: TGTGCCAACAGTCGACAGGGTTTTGAAACTGAAGCTTTCTTT
CDR3: CANSRQGFETEAFF

D: NA
V: TRBV25-1
size: NA
J: TRBJ2-7
DNA: TGTGCCAGCAGTGGAAGTATAGGTGGGGGGCTTAGGTACTTC
CDR3: CASSGSIGGGLRYF